This TCR beta chain was recovered during a study of CD8+ T cells in alopecia areata (dated by TCRdb to the late 2010s). With regard to the full study: The treated patients took part in an open-label pilot trial in which moderate-to-severe alopecia areata was treated with oral tofacitinib at 5 to 10 mg twice daily. Tofacitinib was administered for 6 to 18 months, and 6 months of follow-up off drug were then conducted to assess delayed response and recurrence. For the treated patients, the SALT score, which quantifies what percentage of scalp surface area is affected, served as the measure of disease severity. High-throughput TCRbeta sequencing was used to examine T cell clonal expansion in alopecia areata in both the C3H/HeJ mouse model and human patients. In humans, TCRbeta sequencing was performed on scalp tissue and on sorted CD4+ and CD8+ peripheral blood T cells from healthy controls and from patients with patchy or totalis/universalis alopecia areata. Patients on tofacitinib were biopsied at baseline and after 4 and 24 weeks of treatment, and several of the patients also had a later scalp biopsy. Clonality in the scalp was compared among normal scalp (n=4), patchy alopecia areata scalp (n=8), and alopecia totalis/universalis scalp (n=8). RNA came from the PAXgene miRNA kit for fixed scalp, the miRNeasy kit for PBMCs, and the RNeasy kit for mouse skin. TCRbeta CDR3 regions were amplified by immunoSEQ multiplex PCR using 35 Vbeta forward and 13 Jbeta reverse primers.

The library was prepared using the immunoSEQ multiplex PCR assay. RNA was extracted from all samples and reverse transcribed into cDNA as template for TCR sequencing. First-strand cDNA was synthesized using SuperScript III with a 2:1 mix of oligo-dT and random hexamers. A synthetic immune receptor repertoire was used to gauge amplification bias, and whatever bias remained was removed computationally. The authors' pipeline ran thus. Raw reads were preprocessed for error removal, and CDR3 was defined according to IMGT conventions as running from the conserved cysteine to phenylalanine. Clonality was computed as 1 minus the Shannon entropy, with the entropy normalized by log2 of the number of productive unique TCRs. CD4 or CD8 identity of scalp clones was inferred by cross-referencing scalp TCRbeta sequences with sorted blood CD4 and CD8 repertoires. This immuneACCESS table, as held by TCRdb, lists in-frame sequences with V and J called but not all clones. Of the missing ones, under half trace to an unresolved V gene in checked studies; the others have no known cause. V, J and clone size are taken as reported in that table, and D and trimming were inferred from the DNA itself. For this sample there are more than 100,000 clones; about half appear just once. Jointly, the top ten make up around 0.44% of the sample.

General study outcomes and caveats: Many expanded lesional clones persisted in scalp and blood during tofacitinib treatment, which may partly explain relapse after stopping treatment. With tofacitinib, both scalp clonality and the number of expanded CD8+ clones among the top 100 scalp clones went down significantly. Compared with normal scalp, lesional scalp had higher clonality and more expanded CD8+ clones, particularly in alopecia totalis/universalis, a pattern that suggests antigenic drive. Because the treated cohort was small and had only one nonresponder, larger studies are needed to examine links between baseline CD8+ expansion and response. Shared TCR sequences between patients were less evident than in mice, which may be partly attributable to HLA diversity in the patient population. Resident alphabeta T cells in normal human skin are also sequenced, complicating scalp TCR repertoire analysis, unlike mouse skin dominated by gammadelta T cells.

As concerns this clone: The specificity of this receptor is unknown. One base away there is no much larger clone; base qualities are not given.

According to the study, the label for this sample's time point signals: more than three weeks on oral tofacitinib. The sample's treatment or condition label, in plain terms: oral pan-JAK inhibitor, 5-10 mg twice daily. Peripheral blood and lesional scalp punch biopsies were obtained from patients with alopecia areata. After PBMCs were isolated by density centrifugation and stained for CD3, CD4 and CD8, a FACSAria was used to sort CD4+ and CD8+ T cells. Material: CD4+ T cells sorted from blood, obtained at week 4, from a patient treated with tofacitinib. This receptor was identified in a human donor with alopecia areata.

Here the CDR3 is given as CASSLLGKSYEQYF. The nucleotides read TGCGCCAGCAGCTTGTTGGGGAAGAGCTACGAGCAGTACTTC. The chain joins TRBV5-1 to TRBJ2-5, with the D gene too uncertain to name. The end of the DNA fits TRBJ2-7 better, so the J call may be wrong. The CDR3, from cysteine to phenylalanine, totals 14 residues. Only the CDR3 portion is preserved as DNA: 42 bases, with reading frame beginning at the first base. CDR1 and CDR2, per the germline V gene, are SGHRS and YFSETQ.